A selection of T cell receptor beta chains follows, all from one sample in a study of beta chain features in type 1 diabetes. TCRdb's copy holds only in-frame clones and misses some; the assay was immunoSEQ multiplex PCR. The table includes 150,000 to 180,000 clones, around 8.5% detected once. The sample taken for sequencing was central memory CD4+ T cells from blood. These receptors were collected from a young man in good health. Both conserved end residues are part of each CDR3. A D gene is named only where the DNA matches it firmly. Clone size is shown for a subset of rows, as once, few, many or a class of expanded clone.

d_call clone_size j_call cdr3_length v_call cdr3_nt cdr3_aa
TRBD2 many TRBJ2-3 14 TRBV5-1 TGCGCCAGCAGCCCGGGGACTAGTCTAGATACGCAGTATTTT CASSPGTSLDTQYF
. . TRBJ1-5 13 TRBV28 TGTGCCAGCAGCCCAGGAGGAAGTCAGCCCCAGCATTTT CASSPGGSQPQHF
. . TRBJ1-2 12 TRBV18 TGTGCCAGCTCACTACAGAGTTATGGCTACACCTTC CASSLQSYGYTF
. . TRBJ2-7 20 TRBV28 TGTGCCAGCAGTCGGGGAACTTTCTATAGGACAGACGCGGGCTCCTACGAGCAGTACTTC CASSRGTFYRTDAGSYEQYF
TRBD1 . TRBJ2-2 14 TRBV7-3 TGTGCCAGCAGCTTTGATCAGGGGGTCGGGGAGCTGTTTTTT CASSFDQGVGELFF
. . TRBJ1-2 12 TRBV9 TGTGCCAGCACCCTTGGGCCGGCTGGCTACACCTTC CASTLGPAGYTF
. few TRBJ1-1 12 TRBV4-3 TGCGCCAGCAGCCACCAGGGGACTGAAGCTTTCTTT CASSHQGTEAFF
TRBD1 many TRBJ2-1 13 TRBV28 TGTGCCACCCAGACAGGGACCTACAATGAGCAGTTCTTC CATQTGTYNEQFF
TRBD1 . TRBJ2-7 13 TRBV28 TGTGCCACAATACGACAGGGCACCTACGAGCAGTACTTC CATIRQGTYEQYF
. few TRBJ1-5 16 TRBV18 TGTGCCAGCTCACCACCAGTCAACAGGGGCAATCAGCCCCAGCATTTT CASSPPVNRGNQPQHF